The 11 T cell receptor beta chains presented below share a single source sample, sequenced in a study of T-cell memory formation after mild COVID-19. MiXCR, run by TCRdb on the 5' RACE reads, gives a single entry per CDR3 protein. The data contain 100,000 or so distinct CDR3 sequences, 11% of them seen just once; the ten biggest clones take up about 40%. The sequencing sample was made of PBMCs or a T cell subset sorted from them (not recorded which). The receptors originated from a man aged 18 to 29 who had mild COVID-19 (a few samples of this study predate the infection). Cell type and time point are not known.

CDR3 residues: CASSRGEAQYF. CDR3 in DNA: TGTGCCAGCAGCAGGGGGGAGGCCCAGTACTTC. V usage is TRBV5-6 and J usage is TRBJ2-5, with D perhaps TRBD1 or TRBD2 (6 bases each). Germline V gene lookup returns CDR1 SGHDT and CDR2 YYEEEE. The CDR3 length is 11 residues. V was trimmed by 4 bases and J by 9 bases, leaving 10 bases between them.

This clonotype turned up a few times. The chain links TRBV2 to TRBJ2-5; D is ambiguous. Trimming left V 6 bases short and J 4 bases short, with 3 bases between. The length of the CDR3 is 10 residues. Looked up from germline, CDR1 is SNHLY and CDR2 is FYNNEI. Here the CDR3 reads CASRRETQYF. The CDR3 nucleotides are TGTGCCAGCAGGAGAGAGACCCAGTACTTC.

This clonotype was recorded many times. This chain's CDR3 is CASSLGLTSGGETQYF. DNA for the CDR3: TGTGCCAGCAGCTTAGGACTCACTAGCGGGGGTGAGACCCAGTACTTC. The chain recombines TRBV7-2 with TRBJ2-5, with 11 bases that match TRBD2. The CDR3 totals 16 residues. Trimming took 1 base from V and 5 from J; bases not matched to a gene: 6. Germline V lookup: CDR1 SGHTA, CDR2 FQGNSA.

This clonotype was found many times. The chain recombines TRBV6-6 with TRBJ2-2, with D perhaps assigned TRBD1 or TRBD2 (5 bases each). V was trimmed by 8 bases and J by 6 bases, leaving 7 bases between them. Germline CDR1 and CDR2: MNHNY and SVGAGI (reference sequence). The CDR3 is 11 residues long. The CDR3 sequence: CASGTAGELFF. The CDR3 DNA is TGTGCCAGCGGGACCGCCGGGGAGCTGTTTTTT.

This clonotype was counted many times. The chain recombines TRBV20-1 with TRBJ2-7; D gene unclear. The CDR3 runs 11 residues. The ends were cut back, 0 bases at V and 3 bases at J, with 3 bases in the middle. Germline V gene lookup returns CDR1 DFQATT and CDR2 SNEGSKA (reference sequence). The CDR3 here is CSAREGYEQYV. Here the CDR3 DNA reads TGCAGTGCTAGAGAGGGCTACGAGCAGTACGTC.

Turning to this clonotype: The junction differs from germline at one of its ends, possibly a read error. The rearrangement links TRBV9 to TRBJ2-5, with 14 nucleotides matching TRBD2. The CDR3 is made up of 14 amino acids. Germline loops: CDR1 SGDLS, CDR2 YYNGEE. For the CDR3, the DNA is TGTGCCAGCAGCTCGGGACTAGCGGGGGCCCCCAGCGACTTC. It encodes CASSSGLAGAPSDF.

The chain is built from TRBV5-1 and TRBJ1-2; D is possibly TRBD1 (5 bases). Trimming left V 1 base short and J 5 bases short, with 15 bases between. Germline values: CDR1 SGHRS, CDR2 YFSETQ. The CDR3 consists of 15 residues. CDR3 in amino acids: CASSLSGSVSYGYTF. In DNA, the CDR3 is TGCGCCAGCAGCTTGTCAGGGTCAGTCTCTTATGGCTACACCTTC.

The chain carries TRBV7-2 and TRBJ2-7; D unclear. The V gene lost 5 bases and the J gene lost 0 bases, with 11 bases spanning the gap. This CDR3 region has 14 residues. Germline CDR1 is SGHTA and CDR2 is FQGNSA. CDR3 nucleotides: TGTGCCAGCAGCCCGCGACACGGCTCCTACGAGCAGTACGTC. As protein: CASSPRHGSYEQYV.

The V gene is TRBV7-3, the J gene TRBJ2-5; no definite D call. Germline CDR1 is SGHTA and CDR2 is FQGTGA. The CDR3 contains 13 residues. The V and J ends lost 1 base and 5 bases respectively, with 8 bases between them. CDR3 sequence reads: CASSLNLGETQYF. DNA for the CDR3: TGTGCCAGCAGCTTAAACCTAGGCGAGACCCAGTACTTC.

The gene calls are TRBV28 and TRBJ2-7; D is perhaps TRBD1 or TRBD2 (6 bases each). V dropped 6 bases and J dropped 3 bases, with 18 bases sitting between them. Germline-derived CDR1 and CDR2 are MDHEN and SYDVKM. CDR3 length: 15 amino acids. CDR3 in amino acids: CASSLGGSSIYEQYF. For the CDR3, the DNA is TGTGCCAGCAGCTTAGGGGGGTCCTCCATCTACGAGCAGTACTTC.

The chain combines TRBV5-1 with TRBJ2-3; D may be TRBD2 (6 bases). The CDR3 spans 15 residues. The V and J ends lost 4 bases and 6 bases respectively, with 18 bases between them. Germline lookup yields CDR1 SGHRS and CDR2 YFSETQ. CDR3 residues: CASSLGGPPADTQYF. The CDR3 DNA sequence: TGCGCCAGCAGCCTAGGAGGGCCACCGGCCGATACGCAGTATTTT. Together with reference TRBV5-1 and TRBJ2-3, the CDR3 gives the full variable domain: KAGVTQTPRYLIKTRGQQVTLSCSPISGHRSVSWYQQTPGQGLQFLFEYFSETQRNKGNFPGRFSGRQFSNSRSEMNVSTLELGDSALYLCASSLGGPPADTQYFGPGTRLTVL.